Listed below are T cell receptor beta chains from one sample, sequenced in a study of vaccination effects on CD4 cells after COVID-19. TCRdb keeps only in-frame clones here, not all; method: immunoSEQ multiplex PCR. Altogether around 40,000 clones are present, 65% to 70% being singletons, with the ten largest covering over 25%. For these TCRs, the target antigens are not known. Sequenced here: CD4+ T cells from PBMCs cultured with a peptide pool, sampled before COVID-19 vaccination. The receptors here all came from a human donor who had a prior SARS-CoV-2 infection. Both conserved end residues are part of each CDR3. Fields, in order: D gene, clone size, V gene, J gene, CDR3 DNA, CDR3 protein. A D gene is named only where the DNA matches it firmly. Clone size is not always given. Where it is, it says once, few, many or a class for expanded clones.

TRBD2,.,TRBV18,TRBJ2-2,TGTGCCAGCTCACCACCGAGGGCTAGCGGATCGGCCGGGGAGCTGTTTTTT,CASSPPRASGSAGELFF
TRBD1,.,TRBV5-4,TRBJ1-1,TGTGCCAGCAGCTTGGCTGTTGGGACAGGGGGCACTGAAGCTTTCTTT,CASSLAVGTGGTEAFF
TRBD1,.,TRBV2,TRBJ1-1,TGTGCCAGCAGGGACCCAGGGGGTGGATACACTGAAGCTTTCTTT,CASRDPGGGYTEAFF
.,once,TRBV6-5,TRBJ2-7,TGTGCCAGCAGTAGGACGACGGAAGGGGACGAGCAGTACTTC,CASSRTTEGDEQYF
.,.,TRBV7-7,TRBJ1-1,TGTGCTAGCAGCCCACAGGTGAACACTGAAGCTTTCTTT,CASSPQVNTEAFF
TRBD2,few,TRBV6-6,TRBJ2-1,TGTGCCAGCAGTAGCGGGAGCTCCTACAATGAGCAGTTCTTC,CASSSGSSYNEQFF
.,.,TRBV18,TRBJ1-1,TGTGCCAGCTCACCCCCGGGGGGGACCACTGAAGCTTTCTTT,CASSPPGGTTEAFF
.,.,TRBV12-3/TRBV12-4,TRBJ2-5,TGTGCCAGCACATCGACAGAGCAAGAGACCCAGTACTTC,CASTSTEQETQYF
TRBD2,once,TRBV2,TRBJ2-2,TGTGCCAGCACCCCACCGGGACTAGGAAACACCGGGGAGCTGTTTTTT,CASTPPGLGNTGELFF
.,.,TRBV20-1,TRBJ2-5,TGCAGTGCTAGTCAAGGGGGTACGGAGACCCAGTACTTC,CSASQGGTETQYF
.,.,TRBV7-9,TRBJ2-1,TGTGCCAGCAGCCCGACTAGGAGTAATGAGCAGTTCTTC,CASSPTRSNEQFF
.,.,TRBV6-5,TRBJ1-1,TGTGCCAGCAGTTACGGGGGGGCAAGTAGGACTGAAGCTTTCTTT,CASSYGGASRTEAFF
.,.,TRBV5-1,TRBJ2-3,TGCGCCAGCAGCTTGGAGTCTGATACGCAGTATTTT,CASSLESDTQYF
.,.,TRBV19,TRBJ1-6,TGTGCCAGTAGTCCCAATGGTCAATCACCCCTCCACTTT,CASSPNGQSPLHF
.,.,TRBV12-3/TRBV12-4,TRBJ2-2,TGTGCCAGCAGGATTTTTGCCGGGGAGCTGTTTTTT,CASRIFAGELFF
TRBD1,.,TRBV5-4,TRBJ1-1,TGTGCCAGCAGCAGGACAGGGGTTTCGTGGACTGAAGCTTTCTTT,CASSRTGVSWTEAFF
.,.,TRBV7-9,TRBJ1-1,TGTGCCAGCAGCTACCGTGGGAGGGGGTTTTCTGAAGCTTTCTTT,CASSYRGRGFSEAFF
.,.,TRBV5-1,TRBJ2-3,TGCGCCAGCAGCTTGGCAGGGGCTGGTACAGATACGCAGTATTTT,CASSLAGAGTDTQYF
TRBD2,.,TRBV7-9,TRBJ2-7,TGTGCCAGCAGCTTAGACGGGGACTACTCCTACGAGCAGTACTTC,CASSLDGDYSYEQYF
TRBD1,once,TRBV30,TRBJ1-1,TGTGCCTGCGAAAGTTGGGTCAGGGGGCCTGGGAAAGCTTTCTTT,CACESWVRGPGKAFF
.,few,TRBV12-3/TRBV12-4,TRBJ2-2,TGTGCCAGCACACGAAGGACCGGGGAGCTGTTTTTT,CASTRRTGELFF
TRBD1,.,TRBV5-1,TRBJ2-5,TGCGCCAGCACCAGCTTCATCCTGGGACAGAAAGAGACCCAGTACTTC,CASTSFILGQKETQYF
.,once,TRBV19,TRBJ1-6,TGTGCCAGTAGTATCAGCGAGGACGGGTACTATAATTCACCCCTCCACTTT,CASSISEDGYYNSPLHF
TRBD2,few,TRBV30,TRBJ2-1,TGTGCCTGTTTCGCGGGGGGGCCCAATGAGCAGTTCTTC,CACFAGGPNEQFF
.,once,TRBV2,TRBJ2-5,TGTGCCAGCAGTCGGGACAGACGAAGCGGGGGAGAGACCCAGTACTTC,CASSRDRRSGGETQYF
.,few,TRBV6-6,TRBJ1-1,TGTGCCAGTTTAGGGTTTGAAGCTTTCTTT,CASLGFEAFF
.,.,TRBV4-2,TRBJ2-1,TGTGCCAGCAGTGGCGAGACAGCAGCCTACAATGAGCAGTTCTTC,CASSGETAAYNEQFF
.,.,TRBV5-6,TRBJ2-7,TGTGCCAGCAGCTTAGGACAGCTCTACGAGCAGTACTTC,CASSLGQLYEQYF
TRBD1,.,TRBV4-3,TRBJ1-4,TGCGCCAGCAGCCAGGACGGGACAGGGGGTGAAAAACTGTTTTTT,CASSQDGTGGEKLFF
TRBD2,few,TRBV19,TRBJ2-7,TGTGCCAGTAGTAGGGGACTAGCGGGAGGAGTGCAGTACTTC,CASSRGLAGGVQYF
TRBD2,few,TRBV7-7,TRBJ2-2,TGTGCTAGCAGCTCGACTAGCGGGAGTTCGGACACCGGGGAGCTGTTTTTT,CASSSTSGSSDTGELFF
TRBD1,once,TRBV19,TRBJ2-1,TGTGCCAGTAGGCAGGACAGGGAGGATTACAATGAGCAGTTCTTC,CASRQDREDYNEQFF
.,.,TRBV11-2,TRBJ2-2,TGTGCCAGCAGTCGGAGGTCCGGGGAGCTGTTTTTT,CASSRRSGELFF
.,once,TRBV27,TRBJ2-1,TGTGCCAGCAGCAGATCCAACTTCTACAATGAGCAGTTCTTC,CASSRSNFYNEQFF
.,.,TRBV5-6,TRBJ1-2,TGTGCCAGCAGCTTGGATGCTAACTATGGCTACACCTTC,CASSLDANYGYTF
.,.,TRBV11-3,TRBJ2-1,TGTGCCAGCTCGAGGGGGGGGCAACAGTTCTTC,CASSRGGQQFF
TRBD2,.,TRBV7-9,TRBJ2-3,TGTGCCAGCAGCCCGGGGGGGCCCGGCACAGATACGCAGTATTTT,CASSPGGPGTDTQYF